This paragraph covers one T cell receptor beta chain sequence. Its antigen is not identified. J was trimmed by 2 bases and V by 3 bases; bases with no gene match: 5. Germline V gene data show CDR1 as SNHLY and CDR2 as FYNNEI. CDR3 length: 15 residues. The investigators split CD4+ cells into a CD45RA+ naive subset and a CD45RA-negative memory subset. Only in-frame clones appear in the TCRdb table, and some are missing; sequencing was by immunoSEQ multiplex PCR. Of about 2 million clones listed, 85% to 95% were seen once; the top ten hold 0.13%. The data were obtained in a study of shared clonotypes between healthy human individuals. Whole-study findings and limits: A handful of donors had 5% to 6.5% of their naive CD4 clonotypes in common. The generation probabilities recorded for non-shared clonotypes fell below those of clonotypes shared by all four donors.

This receptor was identified in a man aged 18 to 29 in good health. The chain couples TRBV2 to TRBJ2-7; TRBD2 matches at 9 bases. Sequencing input: naive CD4+ T cells sorted from blood. Stated subset: CD45RA+ positively selected. The CDR3 sequence is CASSEGASGTYEQYF. CDR3 bases: TGTGCCAGCAGTGAGGGAGCTAGCGGGACCTACGAGCAGTACTTC.